The rows below give T cell receptor beta chains drawn from one sample of a study of blood T cell repertoires in COVID-19. TCRdb keeps only in-frame clones here, not all; method: immunoSEQ multiplex PCR. This sample carries about 310,000 clones, roughly 86% of them seen once, and the ten largest clones take about 9.8%. The sample was PBMCs or T cells enriched from blood (not recorded which). These receptors came from a woman aged 18-35 years who had recovered from COVID-19. Both conserved end residues are part of each CDR3. A D gene is named only where the DNA matches it firmly. Clone size appears in some rows only: once, few, many, or a class for an expanded clone.

clone_size | j_call | v_call | d_call | cdr3_aa | cdr3_nt
once | TRBJ1-1 | TRBV5-4 | TRBD1 | CASRLGTANTEAFF | TGTGCCAGCAGACTAGGGACAGCGAACACTGAAGCTTTCTTT
. | TRBJ1-1 | TRBV5-4 | . | CASSLGQPNTEAFF | TGTGCCAGCAGCTTGGGACAACCGAACACTGAAGCTTTCTTT
. | TRBJ1-4 | TRBV27 | TRBD1 | CASMDRVREKLFF | TGTGCCAGCATGGACAGGGTTCGGGAAAAACTGTTTTTT
. | TRBJ2-1 | TRBV11-3 | TRBD2 | CASSLGLAGGPPGNEQFF | TGTGCCAGCAGCTTAGGACTAGCGGGAGGGCCCCCGGGGAATGAGCAGTTCTTC
few | TRBJ1-2 | TRBV19 | . | CASSGSYGYTF | TGTGCCAGTAGCGGGAGCTATGGCTACACCTTC
. | TRBJ1-2 | TRBV25-1 | TRBD1 | CASSGPEGQSISGYTF | TGTGCCAGCAGTGGCCCCGAGGGACAGTCGATTAGTGGCTACACCTTC
. | TRBJ1-1 | TRBV6-2/TRBV6-3 | TRBD1 | CASSYSVWDRLNTEAFF | TGTGCCAGCAGTTACTCAGTATGGGACAGACTAAACACTGAAGCTTTCTTT
. | TRBJ1-6 | TRBV12-3/TRBV12-4 | TRBD1 | CASTWSRGPLHF | TGTGCCAGCACCTGGAGCAGGGGGCCCCTCCACTTT
. | TRBJ1-6 | TRBV1 | . | CTSSPSESSYNSPLHF | TGCACCAGCAGCCCCTCCGAGAGCTCCTATAATTCACCCCTCCACTTT
. | TRBJ1-2 | TRBV9 | . | CASIGQGGYTF | TGTGCCAGCATAGGCCAGGGTGGCTACACCTTC
. | TRBJ2-1 | TRBV2 | TRBD1 | CASRWDRGAIEQFF | TGTGCCAGCAGATGGGACAGGGGGGCTATAGAGCAGTTCTTC
. | TRBJ2-5 | TRBV7-9 | . | CASSYTLETQYF | TGTGCCAGCAGCTACACCTTGGAGACCCAGTACTTC
once | TRBJ2-2 | TRBV7-9 | TRBD2 | CASSLLEGLVNTGELFF | TGTGCCAGCAGCTTATTAGAGGGACTAGTGAACACCGGGGAGCTGTTTTTT
. | TRBJ2-7 | TRBV7-8 | . | CASSWDTAPQGEQYF | TGTGCCAGCAGCTGGGACACTGCCCCCCAAGGGGAGCAGTACTTC
. | TRBJ1-1 | TRBV28 | . | CASNNRRLNTEAFF | TGTGCCAGCAACAACAGACGCCTGAACACTGAAGCTTTCTTT
. | TRBJ1-2 | TRBV6-1 | . | CASSDRITGIHGYTF | TGTGCCAGCAGTGACCGCATAACAGGGATCCATGGCTACACCTTC
. | TRBJ1-4 | TRBV29-1 | . | CSVSTSGRGRTANEKLFF | TGCAGCGTTTCAACGAGTGGGCGCGGGAGGACAGCTAATGAAAAACTGTTTTTT
. | TRBJ1-2 | TRBV4-1 | . | CASSHRSYGYTF | TGCGCCAGCAGCCATCGGAGCTATGGCTACACCTTC
. | TRBJ1-3 | TRBV7-6 | TRBD1 | CASSLGQVLSSGNTIYF | TGTGCCAGCAGCCTAGGACAGGTCTTGAGTTCTGGAAACACCATATATTTT
. | TRBJ2-5 | TRBV7-7 | . | CASSSGRGTQYF | TGTGCCAGCAGCTCAGGCCGGGGGACCCAGTACTTC
. | TRBJ2-3 | TRBV7-3 | TRBD2 | CASSSTSADTQYF | TGTGCCAGCAGCTCGACTAGCGCAGATACGCAGTATTTT
. | TRBJ1-2 | TRBV28 | TRBD1 | CASSLEPGQGYGYTF | TGTGCCAGCAGTTTAGAGCCGGGACAGGGATATGGCTACACCTTC
. | TRBJ2-4 | TRBV7-2 | . | CASSLWRQGTDKNIQYF | TGTGCCAGCAGCTTATGGAGGCAGGGGACGGACAAAAACATTCAGTACTTC
once | TRBJ1-2 | TRBV5-1 | . | CASSVTVNYGYTF | TGCGCCAGCAGCGTGACAGTAAACTATGGCTACACCTTC
. | TRBJ1-1 | TRBV6-1 | TRBD1 | CASSEFLGQGNTEAFF | TGTGCCAGCAGTGAATTCTTGGGACAGGGTAACACTGAAGCTTTCTTT
few | TRBJ2-7 | TRBV11-2 | TRBD1 | CASSQYRDREVAYEQYF | TGTGCCAGCAGCCAGTACAGGGACAGGGAGGTCGCCTACGAGCAGTACTTC
. | TRBJ2-7 | TRBV6-2/TRBV6-3 | . | CASSSGGRVTSYEQYF | TGTGCCAGCAGTTCCGGTGGGCGCGTTACCTCCTACGAGCAGTACTTC
. | TRBJ1-1 | TRBV13 | . | CASSVGHWGNKNTEAFF | TGTGCCAGCAGCGTCGGACATTGGGGTAACAAGAACACTGAAGCTTTCTTT
. | TRBJ2-7 | TRBV9 | . | CASSVGGRGYEQYF | TGTGCCAGCAGCGTCGGGGGTCGTGGTTACGAGCAGTACTTC